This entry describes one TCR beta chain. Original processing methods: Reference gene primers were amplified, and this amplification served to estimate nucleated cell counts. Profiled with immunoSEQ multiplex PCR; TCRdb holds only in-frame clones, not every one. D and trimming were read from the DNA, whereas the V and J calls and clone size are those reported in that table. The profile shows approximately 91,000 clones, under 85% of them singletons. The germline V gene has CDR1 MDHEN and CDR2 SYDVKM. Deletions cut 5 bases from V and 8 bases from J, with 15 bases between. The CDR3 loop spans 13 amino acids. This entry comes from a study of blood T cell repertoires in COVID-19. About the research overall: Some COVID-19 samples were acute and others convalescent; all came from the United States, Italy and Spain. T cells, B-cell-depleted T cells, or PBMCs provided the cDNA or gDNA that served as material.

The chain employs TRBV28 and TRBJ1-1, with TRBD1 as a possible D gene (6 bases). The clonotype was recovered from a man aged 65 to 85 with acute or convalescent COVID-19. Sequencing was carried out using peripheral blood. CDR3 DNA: TGTGCCAGCAGTAGGGCACAGGGTTCCGAAGCTTTCTTT. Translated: CASSRAQGSEAFF. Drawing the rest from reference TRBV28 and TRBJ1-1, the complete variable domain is DVKVTQSSRYLVKRTGEKVFLECVQDMDHENMFWYRQDPGLGLRLIYFSYDVKMKEKGDIPEGYSVSREKKERFSLILESASTNQTSMYLCASSRAQGSEAFFGQGTRLTVV.